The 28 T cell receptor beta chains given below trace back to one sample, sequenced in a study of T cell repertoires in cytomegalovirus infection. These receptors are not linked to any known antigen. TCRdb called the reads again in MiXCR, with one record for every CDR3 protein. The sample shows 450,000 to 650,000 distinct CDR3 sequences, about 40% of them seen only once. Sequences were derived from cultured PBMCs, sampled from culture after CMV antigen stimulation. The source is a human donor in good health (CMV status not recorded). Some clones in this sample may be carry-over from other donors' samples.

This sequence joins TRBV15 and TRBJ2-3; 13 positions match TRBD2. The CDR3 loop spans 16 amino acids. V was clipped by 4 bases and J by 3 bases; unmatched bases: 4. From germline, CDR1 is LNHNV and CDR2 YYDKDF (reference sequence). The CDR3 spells CATSTTSGGATDTQYF. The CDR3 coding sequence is TGTGCCACCAGCACCACTAGCGGGGGGGCAACAGATACGCAGTATTTT.

The CDR3: CASSLVDVYEQYF. Written as DNA, the CDR3 is TGTGCCAGCAGTTTAGTGGACGTTTACGAGCAGTACTTC. The J gene is TRBJ2-7, the V gene TRBV12-3 or TRBV12-4; D unresolved. The CDR3 length is 13 residues. Between the trimmed V and J ends, which lost 1 base and 4 bases, there was a span of 8 bases.

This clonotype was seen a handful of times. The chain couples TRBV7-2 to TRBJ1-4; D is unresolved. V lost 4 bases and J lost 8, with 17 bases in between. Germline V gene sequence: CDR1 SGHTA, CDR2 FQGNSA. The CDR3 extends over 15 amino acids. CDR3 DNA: TGTGCCAGCAGCTCCACGACGGGGTTACGGGAAAAACTGTTTTTT. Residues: CASSSTTGLREKLFF.

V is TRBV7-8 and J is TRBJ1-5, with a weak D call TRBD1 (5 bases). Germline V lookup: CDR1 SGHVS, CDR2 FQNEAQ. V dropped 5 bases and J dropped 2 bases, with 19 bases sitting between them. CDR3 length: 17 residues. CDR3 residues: CASSLLPGGDGNQPQHF. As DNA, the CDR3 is TGTGCCAGCAGCCTATTACCTGGGGGAGACGGCAATCAGCCCCAGCATTTT.

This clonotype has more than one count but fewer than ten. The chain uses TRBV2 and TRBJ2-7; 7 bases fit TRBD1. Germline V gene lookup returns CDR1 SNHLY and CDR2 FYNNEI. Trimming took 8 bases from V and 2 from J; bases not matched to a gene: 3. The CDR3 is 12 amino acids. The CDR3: CASRDRTYEQYF. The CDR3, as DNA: TGTGCCAGCCGGGACAGAACCTACGAGCAGTACTTC.

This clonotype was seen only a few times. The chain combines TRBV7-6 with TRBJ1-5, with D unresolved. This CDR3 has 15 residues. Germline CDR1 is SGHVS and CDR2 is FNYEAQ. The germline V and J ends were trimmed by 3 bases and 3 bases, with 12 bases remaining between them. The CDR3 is CASSLSGQNNQPQHF. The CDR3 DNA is TGTGCCAGCAGCTTGTCCGGGCAGAACAATCAGCCCCAGCATTTT.

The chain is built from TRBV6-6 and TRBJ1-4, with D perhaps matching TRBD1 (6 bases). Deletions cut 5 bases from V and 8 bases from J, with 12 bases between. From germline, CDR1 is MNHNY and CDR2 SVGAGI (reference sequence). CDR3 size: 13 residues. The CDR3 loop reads CASSKGVGEKLFF. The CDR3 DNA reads TGTGCCAGCAGTAAGGGGGTGGGAGAAAAACTGTTTTTT.

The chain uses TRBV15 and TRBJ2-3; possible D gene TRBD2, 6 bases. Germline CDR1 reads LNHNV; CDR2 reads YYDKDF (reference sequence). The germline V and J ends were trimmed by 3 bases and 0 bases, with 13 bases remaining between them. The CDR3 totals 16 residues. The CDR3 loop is CATSRTLAASTDTQYF. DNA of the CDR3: TGTGCCACCAGCAGGACCTTAGCGGCTAGCACAGATACGCAGTATTTT.

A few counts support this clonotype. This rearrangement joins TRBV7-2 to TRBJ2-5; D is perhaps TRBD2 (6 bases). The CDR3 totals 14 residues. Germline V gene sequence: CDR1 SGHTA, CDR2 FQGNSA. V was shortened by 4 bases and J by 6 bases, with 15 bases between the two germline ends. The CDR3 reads CASSYSSREQTQYF. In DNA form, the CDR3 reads TGTGCCAGCAGCTACTCCTCGCGGGAACAGACCCAGTACTTC.

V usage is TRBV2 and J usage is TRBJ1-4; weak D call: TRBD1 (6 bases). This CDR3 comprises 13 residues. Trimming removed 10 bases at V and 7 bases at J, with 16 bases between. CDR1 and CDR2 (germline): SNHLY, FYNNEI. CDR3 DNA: TGTGCCACCACTGGACAGTCCTCTGAAAAACTGTTTTTT. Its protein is CATTGQSSEKLFF.

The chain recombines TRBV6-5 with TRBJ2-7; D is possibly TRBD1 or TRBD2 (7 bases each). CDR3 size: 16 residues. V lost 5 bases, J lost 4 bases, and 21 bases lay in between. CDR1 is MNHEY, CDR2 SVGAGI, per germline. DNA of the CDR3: TGTGCCAGCAGTGGTCCAGGGGGACTAAGGATTTACGAGCAGTACTTC. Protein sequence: CASSGPGGLRIYEQYF.

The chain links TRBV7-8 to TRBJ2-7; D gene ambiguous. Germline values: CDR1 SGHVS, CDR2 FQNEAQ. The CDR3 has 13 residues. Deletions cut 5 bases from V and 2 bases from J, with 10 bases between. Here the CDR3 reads CASSLRNPYEQYF. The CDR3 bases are TGTGCCAGCAGCCTTAGGAACCCCTACGAGCAGTACTTC.

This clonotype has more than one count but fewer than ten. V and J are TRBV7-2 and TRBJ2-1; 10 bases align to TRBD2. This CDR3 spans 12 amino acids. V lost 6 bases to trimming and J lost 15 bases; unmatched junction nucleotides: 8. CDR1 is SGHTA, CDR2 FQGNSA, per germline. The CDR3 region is CASSSLAGVLFF. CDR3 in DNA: TGTGCCAGCAGTTCCCTAGCGGGGGTGCTGTTCTTC. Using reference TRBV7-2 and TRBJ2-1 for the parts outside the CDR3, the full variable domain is GAGVSQSPSNKVTEKGKDVELRCDPISGHTALYWYRQSLGQGLEFLIYFQGNSAPDKSGLPSDRFSAERTGGSVSTLTIQRTQQEDSAVYLCASSSLAGVLFFGPGTRLTVL.

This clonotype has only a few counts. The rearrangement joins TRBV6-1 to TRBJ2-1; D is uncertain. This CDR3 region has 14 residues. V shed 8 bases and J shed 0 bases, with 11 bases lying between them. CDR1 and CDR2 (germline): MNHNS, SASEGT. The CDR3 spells CASSGWSSYNEQFF. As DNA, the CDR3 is TGTGCCAGCTCTGGGTGGAGCTCCTACAATGAGCAGTTCTTC.

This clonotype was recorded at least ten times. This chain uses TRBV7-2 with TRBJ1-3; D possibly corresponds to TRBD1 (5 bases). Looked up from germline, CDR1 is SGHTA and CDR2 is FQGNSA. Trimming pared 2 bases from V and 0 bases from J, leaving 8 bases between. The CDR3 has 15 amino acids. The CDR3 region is CASSLWDGSGNTIYF. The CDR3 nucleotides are TGTGCCAGCAGCTTATGGGACGGCTCTGGAAACACCATATATTTT.

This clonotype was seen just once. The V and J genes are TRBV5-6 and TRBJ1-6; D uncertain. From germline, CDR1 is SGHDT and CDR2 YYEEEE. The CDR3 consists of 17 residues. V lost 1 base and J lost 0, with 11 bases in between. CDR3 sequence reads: CASSLWQASSYNSPLHF. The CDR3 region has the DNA TGTGCCAGCAGCTTGTGGCAGGCGAGCTCCTATAATTCACCCCTCCACTTT.

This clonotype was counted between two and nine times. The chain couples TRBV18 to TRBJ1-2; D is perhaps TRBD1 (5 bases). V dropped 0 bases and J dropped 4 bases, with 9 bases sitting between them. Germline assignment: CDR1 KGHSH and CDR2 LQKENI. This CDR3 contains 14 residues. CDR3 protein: CASSPPGAGYGYTF. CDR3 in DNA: TGTGCCAGCTCACCACCCGGGGCGGGCTATGGCTACACCTTC.

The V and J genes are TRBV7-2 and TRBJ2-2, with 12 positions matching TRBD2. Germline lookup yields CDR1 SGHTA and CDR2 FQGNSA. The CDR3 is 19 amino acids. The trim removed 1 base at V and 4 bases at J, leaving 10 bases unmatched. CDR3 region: CASSLGEVGLAGFTGELFF. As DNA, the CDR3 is TGTGCCAGCAGCTTAGGTGAAGTGGGACTAGCGGGCTTCACCGGGGAGCTGTTTTTT.

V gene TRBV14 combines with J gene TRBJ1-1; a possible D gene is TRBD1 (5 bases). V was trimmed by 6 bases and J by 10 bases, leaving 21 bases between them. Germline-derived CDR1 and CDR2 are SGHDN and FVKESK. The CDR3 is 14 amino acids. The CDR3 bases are TGTGCCAGCAGTCAGAACGTCCATCAGGGTCGAGCTTTCTTT. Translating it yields CASSQNVHQGRAFF.

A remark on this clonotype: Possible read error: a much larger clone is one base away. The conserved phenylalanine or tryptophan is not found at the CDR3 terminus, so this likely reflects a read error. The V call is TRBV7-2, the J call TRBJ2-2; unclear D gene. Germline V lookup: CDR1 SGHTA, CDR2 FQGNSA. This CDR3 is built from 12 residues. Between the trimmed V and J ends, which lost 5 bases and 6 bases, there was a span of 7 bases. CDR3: CASSPLAGELFS. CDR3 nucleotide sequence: TGTGCCAGCAGCCCCTTAGCCGGGGAGCTGTTTTCT.

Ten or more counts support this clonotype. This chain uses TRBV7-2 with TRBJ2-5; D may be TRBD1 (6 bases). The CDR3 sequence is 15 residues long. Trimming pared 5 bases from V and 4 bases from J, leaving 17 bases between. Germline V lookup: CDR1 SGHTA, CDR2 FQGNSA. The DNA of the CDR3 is TGTGCCAGCAGCCTACAGGGTGGGGCTCGAGAGACCCAGTACTTC. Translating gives CASSLQGGARETQYF.

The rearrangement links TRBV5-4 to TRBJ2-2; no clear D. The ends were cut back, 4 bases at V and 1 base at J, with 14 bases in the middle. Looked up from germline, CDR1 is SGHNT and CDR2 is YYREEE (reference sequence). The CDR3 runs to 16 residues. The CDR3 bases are TGTGCCAGCAGCCCCCAGTTCGCAGAGAACACCGGGGAGCTGTTTTTT. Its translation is CASSPQFAENTGELFF.

CDR3 amino acids: CASSEAHPSLAGVQETQYF. CDR3 sequence (DNA): TGTGCCAGCAGTGAAGCCCACCCGTCGTTAGCGGGGGTTCAAGAGACCCAGTACTTC. V is TRBV2 and J is TRBJ2-5, with 9 bases lining up with TRBD2. After removal of 0 bases from V and 2 bases from J, the junction contained 13 bases not matched to a gene. The CDR3 consists of 19 residues. CDR1 and CDR2 from the germline V gene are SNHLY and FYNNEI.

CDR3 protein: CASSEEARSNEQFF. The CDR3 bases are TGTGCCAGCAGTGAAGAGGCCAGAAGCAATGAGCAGTTCTTC. V gene TRBV2 combines with J gene TRBJ2-1; D not resolved. The CDR3 loop spans 14 amino acids. CDR1 SNHLY and CDR2 FYNNEI come from the germline V gene. The V end lost 1 base, the J end lost 6 bases, and 10 bases lay between the germline ends.

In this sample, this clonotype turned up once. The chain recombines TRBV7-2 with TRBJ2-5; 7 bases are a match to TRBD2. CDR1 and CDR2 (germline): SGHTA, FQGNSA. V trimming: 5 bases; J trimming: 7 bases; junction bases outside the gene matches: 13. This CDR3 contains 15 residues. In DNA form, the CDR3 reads TGTGCCAGCAGCCCCGGGGGGACCGAACGGGGGACCCAGTACTTC. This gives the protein CASSPGGTERGTQYF.

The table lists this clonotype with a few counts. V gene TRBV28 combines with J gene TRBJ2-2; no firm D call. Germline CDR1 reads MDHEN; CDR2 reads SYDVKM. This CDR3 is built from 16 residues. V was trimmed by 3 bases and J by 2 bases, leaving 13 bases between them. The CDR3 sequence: CASSLISSGNTGELFF. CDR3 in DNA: TGTGCCAGCAGTTTGATTAGTAGTGGAAACACCGGGGAGCTGTTTTTT.

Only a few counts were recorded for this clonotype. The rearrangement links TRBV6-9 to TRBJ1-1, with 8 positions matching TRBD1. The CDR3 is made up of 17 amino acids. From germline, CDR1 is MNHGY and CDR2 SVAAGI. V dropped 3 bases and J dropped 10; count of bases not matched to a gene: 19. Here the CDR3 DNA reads TGTGCCAGCAGTTACCTACCCCCGGGACAGGCCCCATGGGGAGCTTTCTTT. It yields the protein CASSYLPPGQAPWGAFF.

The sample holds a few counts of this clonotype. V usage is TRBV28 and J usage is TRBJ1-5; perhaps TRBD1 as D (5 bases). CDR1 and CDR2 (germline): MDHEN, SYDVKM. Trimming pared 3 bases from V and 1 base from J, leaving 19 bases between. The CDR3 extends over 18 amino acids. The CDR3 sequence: CASSFGRFANRSNQPQHF. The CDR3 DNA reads TGTGCCAGCAGTTTTGGACGCTTTGCCAACAGGAGCAATCAGCCCCAGCATTTT.